This is a list of T cell receptor beta chains from one sample in a study of a mutant IDH1 vaccine in newly diagnosed glioma. The data were produced by immunoSEQ multiplex PCR, yet TCRdb's version contains in-frame clones alone and is incomplete. The data contain over 75,000 clones, around 90% of them singletons. This specimen was PBMCs, taken from a glioma patient treated with radiotherapy, temozolomide or both. Receptors originate from a woman aged 45-59 years with glioma. The CDR3 runs from the conserved cysteine through the conserved F or W. The D gene is left open where the match is weak. Part of the rows lack a size; the others show once, few, many or a class for expanded clones.

D gene,clone size,J gene,V gene,CDR3 protein,CDR3 DNA
-,-,TRBJ2-1,TRBV9,CASSVAGSGDEQFF,TGTGCCAGCAGCGTAGCCGGGAGTGGGGATGAGCAGTTCTTC
-,-,TRBJ2-1,TRBV20-1,CNPHSADEQFF,TGCAACCCACACAGCGCCGATGAGCAGTTCTTC
-,-,TRBJ2-5,TRBV6-5,CASSRSMAETQYF,TGTGCCAGCAGTCGTAGTATGGCAGAGACCCAGTACTTC
-,-,TRBJ2-7,TRBV9,CASSVGGQSSYEQYF,TGTGCCAGCAGCGTAGGCGGGCAGAGCTCCTACGAGCAGTACTTC
-,-,TRBJ1-3,TRBV19,CASAEGTSSGNTIYF,TGTGCCAGTGCTGAGGGGACTTCCTCTGGAAACACCATATATTTT
-,-,TRBJ2-7,TRBV12-2,CASRVRREGLYEQYF,TGTGCAAGTCGAGTAAGGCGGGAGGGCCTCTACGAGCAGTACTTC
-,once,TRBJ1-1,TRBV5-1,CASSQAGNTEAFF,TGCGCCAGCAGCCAAGCTGGGAACACTGAAGCTTTCTTT
-,-,TRBJ1-1,TRBV5-1,CASSVTGTGNTEAFF,TGCGCCAGCAGCGTGACCGGGACGGGGAACACTGAAGCTTTCTTT
TRBD1,-,TRBJ2-7,TRBV2,CASTGTGYYEQYF,TGTGCCAGCACCGGGACAGGGTACTACGAGCAGTACTTC
-,-,TRBJ2-7,TRBV7-8,CATAETDLRKRSYEQYF,TGTGCCACCGCCGAAACTGATTTAAGGAAACGGTCCTACGAGCAGTACTTC
-,-,TRBJ2-1,TRBV19,CASSESSYNEQFF,TGTGCCAGTAGTGAGAGCTCCTACAATGAGCAGTTCTTC
-,-,TRBJ1-5,TRBV2,CASKGGSGQPQHF,TGTGCCAGCAAGGGCGGTTCGGGGCAGCCCCAGCATTTT
-,-,TRBJ2-7,TRBV19,CASSMRGASREQYF,TGTGCCAGTAGTATGAGGGGTGCCTCCAGGGAGCAGTACTTC
-,-,TRBJ2-1,TRBV6-5,CASSLGGGEYNEQFF,TGTGCCAGCAGTTTAGGGGGGGGAGAGTACAATGAGCAGTTCTTC
TRBD2,-,TRBJ2-2,TRBV7-6,CASSQQGTSGTTGELFF,TGTGCCAGCAGCCAGCAGGGGACTAGCGGGACCACCGGGGAGCTGTTTTTT
TRBD1,-,TRBJ2-1,TRBV5-1,CASSGTGSYNEQFF,TGCGCCAGCTCCGGGACAGGGTCCTACAATGAGCAGTTCTTC
-,-,TRBJ1-3,TRBV18,CASSLGTHGSGNTIYF,TGTGCCAGCTCACTCGGGACGCACGGCTCTGGAAACACCATATATTTT
-,-,TRBJ1-1,TRBV5-1,CASSLVQVNTEAFF,TGCGCCAGCAGCTTGGTCCAAGTGAACACTGAAGCTTTCTTT
-,-,TRBJ2-1,TRBV13,CASSPGPGIANYNEQFF,TGTGCCAGCAGCCCGGGCCCAGGAATCGCAAACTACAATGAGCAGTTCTTC
-,-,TRBJ1-5,TRBV19,CASSITGSGQPQHF,TGTGCCAGTAGTATTACAGGGTCCGGTCAGCCCCAGCATTTT
-,-,TRBJ2-7,TRBV15,CATSRSQQGYEQYF,TGTGCCACCAGCAGATCTCAACAGGGCTACGAGCAGTACTTC
-,-,TRBJ2-7,TRBV19,CASRGGGGVAEQYF,TGTGCCAGTAGAGGCGGCGGAGGGGTCGCCGAGCAGTACTTC
-,-,TRBJ2-3,TRBV7-3,CASSLGPADTQYF,TGTGCCAGCAGCCTCGGCCCAGCGGATACGCAGTATTTT
-,-,TRBJ2-2,TRBV2,CVSRPDSTGELFF,TGTGTCAGCAGGCCGGACAGCACCGGGGAGCTGTTTTTT
-,-,TRBJ2-7,TRBV5-6,CASSRTDPSYEQYF,TGTGCCAGCAGTCGGACGGATCCCTCCTACGAGCAGTACTTC
TRBD2,-,TRBJ2-5,TRBV9,CASSPGLAGGPETQYF,TGTGCCAGCAGCCCTGGACTAGCGGGAGGGCCGGAGACCCAGTACTTC
TRBD2,-,TRBJ2-7,TRBV10-3,CAITSRGVDYEQYF,TGTGCCATCACTTCCCGGGGGGTGGACTACGAGCAGTACTTC
-,-,TRBJ2-7,TRBV5-6,CASSRRVDYEQYF,TGTGCCAGCAGCCGTCGGGTAGACTACGAGCAGTACTTC
-,-,TRBJ2-3,TRBV5-1,CASSMAGVSDTQYF,TGCGCCAGCAGCATGGCTGGAGTATCAGATACGCAGTATTTT
-,once,TRBJ2-3,TRBV11-2,CASSLEDTQYF,TGTGCCAGCAGCTTAGAGGATACGCAGTATTTT
TRBD1,-,TRBJ2-1,TRBV5-1,CASSLEGQVFNEQFF,TGCGCCAGCAGCTTGGAGGGACAGGTCTTCAATGAGCAGTTCTTC
TRBD2,-,TRBJ2-1,TRBV7-8,CASERGSSYNEQFF,TGTGCCAGTGAGCGGGGGAGCTCCTACAATGAGCAGTTCTTC
-,-,TRBJ2-3,TRBV29-1,CSVELGRNTQYF,TGCAGCGTTGAACTAGGTCGCAATACGCAGTATTTT
TRBD1,-,TRBJ2-7,TRBV25-1,CASSEDRVSYEQYF,TGTGCCAGCAGTGAAGACAGGGTCTCCTACGAGCAGTACTTC
TRBD2,-,TRBJ2-4,TRBV9,CASSSNPGLAGGWGRAGNIQYF,TGTGCCAGCAGCTCCAACCCGGGACTAGCGGGAGGTTGGGGACGAGCGGGAAACATTCAGTACTTC
TRBD1,-,TRBJ1-5,TRBV7-9,CASSSIPGGGNQPQHF,TGTGCCAGCAGCTCGATCCCAGGGGGAGGCAATCAGCCCCAGCATTTT
TRBD1,-,TRBJ1-6,TRBV13,CASSLFVQGGGYNSPLHF,TGTGCCAGCAGCCTGTTTGTCCAGGGGGGCGGCTATAATTCACCCCTCCACTTT
-,-,TRBJ2-3,TRBV28,CASSGPGRIIALGTDTQYF,TGTGCCAGCAGTGGACCCGGACGAATTATAGCGTTGGGCACAGATACGCAGTATTTT
-,-,TRBJ2-7,TRBV2,CASSQDMGRGYEQYF,TGTGCCAGCAGCCAAGACATGGGCCGAGGCTACGAGCAGTACTTC
-,-,TRBJ1-4,TRBV7-9,CASSLQGWTEKLFF,TGTGCCAGCAGCTTACAAGGGTGGACTGAAAAACTGTTTTTT
-,-,TRBJ2-5,TRBV18,CASSPLGLETQYF,TGTGCCAGCTCACCCCTCGGACTGGAGACCCAGTACTTC
-,-,TRBJ1-5,TRBV29-1,CSAWGDRRIQPQHF,TGCAGCGCGTGGGGCGACAGGAGAATTCAGCCCCAGCATTTT
TRBD2,-,TRBJ2-3,TRBV7-6,CASSHGDSGILGTDTQYF,TGTGCCAGCAGCCATGGAGATAGCGGGATACTAGGGACAGATACGCAGTATTTT
-,-,TRBJ2-6,TRBV9,CASSVSRSGANVLTF,TGTGCCAGCAGCGTGAGTCGCTCTGGGGCCAACGTCCTGACTTTC
-,-,TRBJ2-7,TRBV6-5,CASSQSRDEQYF,TGTGCCAGCAGTCAGTCTCGGGACGAGCAGTACTTC
TRBD2,-,TRBJ2-3,TRBV5-5,CASRITSGSTDTQYF,TGTGCCAGCAGGATCACTAGCGGGAGCACAGATACGCAGTATTTT
-,-,TRBJ2-2,TRBV7-3,CASSPDGTGELFF,TGTGCCAGCAGCCCGGACGGGACCGGGGAGCTGTTTTTT
TRBD1,once,TRBJ2-1,TRBV6-1,CASSEAGQGYNEQFF,TGTGCCAGCAGTGAAGCGGGACAGGGGTACAATGAGCAGTTCTTC
TRBD1,-,TRBJ2-5,TRBV10-3,CAIGETGRQETQYF,TGTGCCATCGGGGAGACAGGGCGTCAAGAGACCCAGTACTTC
TRBD2,-,TRBJ2-7,TRBV9,CASSVAGGLGYEQYF,TGTGCCAGCAGCGTGGCGGGAGGGCTCGGCTACGAGCAGTACTTC
-,-,TRBJ1-2,TRBV4-1,CASSQVPGNYGYTF,TGCGCCAGCAGCCAAGTTCCAGGGAACTATGGCTACACCTTC
TRBD2,-,TRBJ2-1,TRBV19,CASSKRGNNEQFF,TGTGCCAGTAGTAAGCGGGGGAACAATGAGCAGTTCTTC